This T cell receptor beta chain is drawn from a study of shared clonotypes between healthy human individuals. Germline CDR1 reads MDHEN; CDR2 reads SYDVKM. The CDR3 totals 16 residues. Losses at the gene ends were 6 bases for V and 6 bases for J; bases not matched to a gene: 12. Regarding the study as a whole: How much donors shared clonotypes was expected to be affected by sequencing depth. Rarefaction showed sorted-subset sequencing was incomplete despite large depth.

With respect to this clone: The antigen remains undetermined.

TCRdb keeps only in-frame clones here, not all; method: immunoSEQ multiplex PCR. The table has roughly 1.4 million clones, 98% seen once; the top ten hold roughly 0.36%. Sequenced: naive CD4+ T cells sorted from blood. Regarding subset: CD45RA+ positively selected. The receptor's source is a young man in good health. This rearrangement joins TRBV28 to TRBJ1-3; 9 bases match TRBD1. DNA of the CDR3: TGTGCCAGCAGCTTACGACGGGACAGGGTTGCAAACACCATATATTTT. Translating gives CASSLRRDRVANTIYF.